One and the same sample provided the 27 T cell receptor beta chains below, sequenced in a study of shared clonotypes between healthy human individuals. Data came from immunoSEQ multiplex PCR; TCRdb stores just in-frame clones and leaves some out. This table holds about 2 million clones, about 95% found once. Naive CD8 cells lacked CD45RO, underwent positive selection for CCR7 and left out terminally differentiated effector memory CD45RA+ cells. The material sequenced was naive CD8+ T cells sorted from blood. The receptor source for this set is a man younger than 35 in good health.

The chain has TRBV2 and TRBJ2-3; the match to TRBD1 covers 7 bases. Trimming cost V 7 bases and J 5 bases; bases outside gene matches: 12. This CDR3 is built from 15 residues. Germline V gene sequence: CDR1 SNHLY, CDR2 FYNNEI. CDR3: CASKGQTGFGDTQYF. DNA of the CDR3: TGTGCCAGCAAGGGGCAGACAGGGTTTGGAGATACGCAGTATTTT.

This rearrangement joins TRBV28 to TRBJ1-1; D call uncertain. This CDR3 comprises 15 residues. The ends were cut back, 4 bases at V and 1 base at J, with 13 bases in the middle. Germline V CDR1 and CDR2: MDHEN, SYDVKM. The CDR3 region is CASSSERESNTEAFF. The CDR3 nucleotides are TGTGCCAGCAGTTCGGAGCGAGAGTCGAACACTGAAGCTTTCTTT. The entire variable domain, with the rest obtained from reference TRBV28 and TRBJ1-1, is as follows: DVKVTQSSRYLVKRTGEKVFLECVQDMDHENMFWYRQDPGLGLRLIYFSYDVKMKEKGDIPEGYSVSREKKERFSLILESASTNQTSMYLCASSSERESNTEAFFGQGTRLTVV.

The V call is TRBV7-8, the J call TRBJ1-1; TRBD1 might be the D (5 bases). There are 12 residues in the CDR3. Trimming took 2 bases from V and 11 from J, leaving 12 bases between them. CDR1 is SGHVS and CDR2 is FQNEAQ in the germline V gene. As DNA, the CDR3 is TGTGCCAGCAGCTTAATAGGGGAACGGGCTTTCTTT. Amino acid sequence: CASSLIGERAFF. The variable domain in full, completed from reference TRBV7-8 and TRBJ1-1, reads GAGVSQSPRYKVAKRGQDVALRCDPISGHVSLFWYQQALGQGPEFLTYFQNEAQLDKSGLPSDRFFAERPEGSVSTLKIQRTQQEDSAVYLCASSLIGERAFFGQGTRLTVV.

The genes are TRBV7-9 and TRBJ2-1; tentatively, D is TRBD1 (6 bases). Germline CDR1 SEHNR, CDR2 FQNEAQ (reference sequence). V lost 1 base, J lost 6 bases, and 10 bases lay in between. The CDR3 is 14 amino acids. The CDR3 protein is CASSLVTGTNEQFF. CDR3 nucleotide sequence: TGTGCCAGCAGCTTAGTTACAGGGACCAATGAGCAGTTCTTC.

The chain couples TRBV7-8 to TRBJ1-5; D gene uncertain. CDR3 length equals 16 residues. Trimming cost V 5 bases and J 4 bases, with 18 bases left between them. Germline lookup yields CDR1 SGHVS and CDR2 FQNEAQ. CDR3 in amino acids: CASSPGVDESNQPQHF. As DNA, the CDR3 is TGTGCCAGCAGCCCCGGGGTCGATGAATCGAATCAGCCCCAGCATTTT.

This rearrangement joins TRBV4-1 to TRBJ2-1, with D possibly matching TRBD2 (6 bases). Per the germline V gene, CDR1 is MGHRA and CDR2 is YSYEKL. The CDR3 runs to 14 residues. Trimming cost V 4 bases and J 7 bases, with 14 bases left between them. Here the CDR3 DNA reads TGCGCCAGCAGCCGGGGTGGGCGGGGAAATGAGCAGTTCTTC. This gives the protein CASSRGGRGNEQFF.

The chain links TRBV30 to TRBJ2-1, with D tentatively TRBD2 (6 bases). CDR1 is GTSNPN, CDR2 SVGIG, per germline (reference sequence). V was pared by 4 bases and J by 4 bases, with 20 bases between. The CDR3 covers 16 residues. The CDR3 nucleotides read TGTGCCTGGACCTTGGGGGGAACGGTTAATTACAATGAGCAGTTCTTC. Protein: CAWTLGGTVNYNEQFF.

A note on this clone: This specimen includes other DNA sequences encoding the same CDR3. In DNA, the CDR3 is TGTGCCAGCAGCCAAGAAACCGGGGAGCTGTTTTTT. Translation: CASSQETGELFF. The chain is built from TRBV4-2 and TRBJ2-2; D unresolved. CDR3 length: 12 residues. The germline V gene has CDR1 LGHNA and CDR2 YNFKEQ. V was cut by 0 bases and J by 5 bases, with 1 base left in between.

The V gene is TRBV6-5, the J gene TRBJ2-7; a possible D gene is TRBD1 (6 bases). Germline V lookup: CDR1 MNHEY, CDR2 SVGAGI. V was shortened by 1 base and J by 3 bases, with 10 bases between the two germline ends. This CDR3 has 14 residues. DNA for the CDR3: TGTGCCAGCAGTTACTATTGGACAGACTACGAGCAGTACTTC. Translation gives CASSYYWTDYEQYF.

The rearrangement uses TRBV6-5 and TRBJ1-4; D gene unclear. The germline V gene has CDR1 MNHEY and CDR2 SVGAGI. The CDR3 has 16 amino acids. Between the trimmed V and J ends, which lost 2 bases and 0 bases, there was a span of 10 bases. CDR3 in amino acids: CASSYTNAATNEKLFF. The CDR3 DNA sequence: TGTGCCAGCAGTTACACAAACGCGGCAACTAATGAAAAACTGTTTTTT.

The V call is TRBV9, the J call TRBJ1-2; D is possibly TRBD1 (5 bases). This CDR3 spans 14 amino acids. Germline assignment: CDR1 SGDLS and CDR2 YYNGEE. V was clipped by 0 bases and J by 3 bases, with 9 bases between them. The CDR3 is CASSVGGDDYGYTF. CDR3 sequence (DNA): TGTGCCAGCAGCGTAGGAGGGGATGACTATGGCTACACCTTC.

A note on this clone: Distinct nucleotide sequences in the sample also encode this CDR3. The J gene is TRBJ2-7, the V gene TRBV19; D is undetermined. Per the germline V gene, CDR1 is LNHDA and CDR2 is SQIVND (reference sequence). V lost 1 base and J 1 base, leaving 8 bases between the germline ends. The CDR3 has 14 residues. For the CDR3, the DNA is TGTGCCAGTAGTATAGTTCCCGGGTCCTACGAGCAGTACTTC. Translated, it gives CASSIVPGSYEQYF.

The chain links TRBV25-1 to TRBJ2-1, with 8 bases fitting TRBD2. Germline assignment: CDR1 MGHDK and CDR2 SYGVNS. The CDR3 has 15 residues. V was pared by 6 bases and J by 3 bases, with 7 bases of the junction left unmatched. DNA of the CDR3: TGTGCCAGCAGCACCCGGGGGGGCCTCTACAATGAGCAGTTCTTC. Amino acid sequence: CASSTRGGLYNEQFF.

The CDR3: CASSTHRLTQETQYF. CDR3 in DNA: TGTGCCAGCAGTACCCATCGCCTAACCCAAGAGACCCAGTACTTC. The V gene is TRBV28, the J gene TRBJ2-5; D is uncertain. Trimming took off 5 bases at V and 1 base at J, with 14 bases between the two ends. Germline V CDR1 and CDR2: MDHEN, SYDVKM. This CDR3 contains 15 residues.

About this clone itself: Other DNA sequences in the same sample also yield this CDR3. The chain is built from TRBV9 and TRBJ2-7; D remains ambiguous. The V gene's germline CDR1 is SGDLS and CDR2 YYNGEE. V was pared by 2 bases and J by 2 bases, with 11 bases between. This CDR3 is 14 amino acids long. CDR3 nucleotides: TGTGCCAGCAGCGTTGGGATTGGGGCCTACGAGCAGTACTTC. Its protein product is CASSVGIGAYEQYF.

The chain uses TRBV4-1 and TRBJ2-5; perhaps TRBD2 as D (7 bases). V was clipped by 5 bases and J by 2 bases, with 24 bases between them. CDR3 length: 18 residues. Germline loops: CDR1 MGHRA, CDR2 YSYEKL. CDR3 region: CASSTRGGMGGTQETQYF. The DNA of the CDR3 is TGCGCCAGCAGCACCCGAGGGGGAATGGGGGGGACACAAGAGACCCAGTACTTC.

The chain uses TRBV7-9 and TRBJ2-7; D remains ambiguous. The CDR3 totals 14 residues. Trimming shortened V by 5 bases and J by 0 bases, and 11 bases separated the two germline ends. CDR1 SEHNR and CDR2 FQNEAQ come from the germline V gene (reference sequence). CDR3 in amino acids: CASSPETSSYEQYF. In nucleotides, the CDR3 is TGTGCCAGCAGCCCAGAGACAAGCTCCTACGAGCAGTACTTC.

Regarding this clone: Other DNA variants within this sample encode the same CDR3. The chain is built from TRBV6-6 and TRBJ1-1, with D uncertain. The CDR3 contains 12 residues. Germline assignment: CDR1 MNHNY and CDR2 SVGAGI (reference sequence). Trimming removed 5 bases at V and 1 base at J, with 5 bases between. This chain's CDR3 is CASSGGNTEAFF. The CDR3 DNA reads TGTGCCAGCAGTGGAGGGAACACTGAAGCTTTCTTT.

This clone was seen only once. V and J are TRBV9 and TRBJ1-1; perhaps TRBD1 as D (5 bases). Germline V CDR1 and CDR2: SGDLS, YYNGEE. With 4 bases removed from V and 1 base from J, the gap between germline ends came to 11 bases. The CDR3 consists of 14 residues. The CDR3 loop reads CASSLRATNTEAFF. CDR3 sequence (DNA): TGTGCCAGCAGCCTCAGGGCTACGAACACTGAAGCTTTCTTT.

The rearrangement links TRBV10-3 to TRBJ2-2; D is perhaps TRBD2 (6 bases). Looked up from germline, CDR1 is ENHRY and CDR2 is SYGVKD. This CDR3 spans 17 amino acids. With 3 bases removed from V and 4 bases from J, the gap between germline ends came to 18 bases. Here the CDR3 DNA reads TGTGCCATCAGTGATGTGGGCGGGGTTTCGAGCACCGGGGAGCTGTTTTTT. It specifies CAISDVGGVSSTGELFF.

The DNA for the CDR3 is TGTGCCAGCAGTGACCCCTGGGCAGGGGAAAAACTGTTTTTT. Residues: CASSDPWAGEKLFF. V is TRBV25-1 and J is TRBJ1-4, with D perhaps matching TRBD1 (5 bases). Trimming took 3 bases from V and 8 from J, leaving 13 bases between them. Germline assignment: CDR1 MGHDK and CDR2 SYGVNS. This CDR3 is 14 amino acids long.

The chain uses TRBV7-9 and TRBJ1-4; 9 bases agree with TRBD1. V dropped 5 bases and J dropped 1; count of bases not matched to a gene: 5. The germline V gene has CDR1 SEHNR and CDR2 FQNEAQ (reference sequence). CDR3 length equals 16 residues. The CDR3 bases are TGTGCCAGCAGCGTAGGGACAGGGCAAACTAATGAAAAACTGTTTTTT. It translates to CASSVGTGQTNEKLFF.

J is TRBJ2-1 and V is TRBV29-1, with 8 nucleotides matching TRBD2. Trimming cost V 5 bases and J 7 bases; bases outside gene matches: 10. CDR1 and CDR2 (germline): SQVTM, ANQGSEA. This CDR3 has 14 amino acids. CDR3 bases: TGCAGCGTTCTGTCGGCGGGAGGAGGTAATGAGCAGTTCTTC. Translating it yields CSVLSAGGGNEQFF.

The chain employs TRBV7-9 and TRBJ2-7; no clear D gene. Trimming removed 5 bases from V and 5 bases from J, with 19 bases in between. The CDR3 runs to 15 residues. Germline CDR1 is SEHNR and CDR2 is FQNEAQ (reference sequence). CDR3 sequence (DNA): TGTGCCAGCAGCGCAGACACTTCATTAGGGAACGAGCAGTACTTC. It is translated as CASSADTSLGNEQYF.

Worth noting for this clone: A much bigger clone sits one base away, suggesting this may be a read error. Distinct nucleotide sequences in the sample also encode this CDR3. The CDR3 bases are TGTGCCAGCAGCCGAAGCACAGATACGCAGTATTTT. Translation: CASSRSTDTQYF. This chain uses TRBV7-9 with TRBJ2-3; D is ambiguous. The germline gives CDR1 SEHNR, CDR2 FQNEAQ (reference sequence). V was clipped by 5 bases and J by 0 bases, with 3 bases between them. The CDR3 spans 12 residues.

V gene TRBV2 combines with J gene TRBJ2-7; D perhaps matches TRBD2 (6 bases). V lost 4 bases and J lost 3, with 16 bases in between. The CDR3 is 15 amino acids. Germline values: CDR1 SNHLY, CDR2 FYNNEI. The CDR3, as DNA: TGTGCCAGCAGTGGGATCCGGGACTCCAACTACGAGCAGTACTTC. Its protein product is CASSGIRDSNYEQYF.

The chain combines TRBV5-6 with TRBJ1-5; TRBD1 agrees at 10 bases. V gave up 8 bases and J gave up 3 bases; unmatched junction bases: 8. CDR3 length: 15 residues. In germline, CDR1 is SGHDT, CDR2 YYEEEE. CDR3 nucleotide sequence: TGTGCCAGTACACAAGGGACAGGGGACAATCAGCCCCAGCATTTT. It is translated as CASTQGTGDNQPQHF. The full variable domain, completed using reference TRBV5-6 and TRBJ1-5, is DAGVTQSPTHLIKTRGQQVTLRCSPKSGHDTVSWYQQALGQGPQFIFQYYEEEERQRGNFPDRFSGHQFPNYSSELNVNALLLGDSALYLCASTQGTGDNQPQHFGDGTRLSIL.